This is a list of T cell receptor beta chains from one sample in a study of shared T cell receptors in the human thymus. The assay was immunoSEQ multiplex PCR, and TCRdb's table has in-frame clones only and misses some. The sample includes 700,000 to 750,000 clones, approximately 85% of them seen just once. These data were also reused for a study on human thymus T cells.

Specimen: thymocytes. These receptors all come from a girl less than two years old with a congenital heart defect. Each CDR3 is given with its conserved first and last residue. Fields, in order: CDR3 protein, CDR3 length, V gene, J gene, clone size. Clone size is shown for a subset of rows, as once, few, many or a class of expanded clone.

CDR3 protein: CASSSFGPSGANTGELFF
CDR3 length: 18
V gene: TRBV11-2
J gene: TRBJ2-2
clone size: once

CDR3 protein: CASSQDVQANSNQPQHF
CDR3 length: 17
V gene: TRBV4-1
J gene: TRBJ1-5
clone size: .

CDR3 protein: CAWSVLQGPSSYNSPLHF
CDR3 length: 18
V gene: TRBV30
J gene: TRBJ1-6
clone size: few

CDR3 protein: CASSLSGRVTNEKLFF
CDR3 length: 16
V gene: TRBV5-7
J gene: TRBJ1-4
clone size: .

CDR3 protein: CASSTSKTPQNTEAFF
CDR3 length: 16
V gene: TRBV19
J gene: TRBJ1-1
clone size: .

CDR3 protein: CASSLNQGNYNSPLHF
CDR3 length: 16
V gene: TRBV7-6
J gene: TRBJ1-6
clone size: .

CDR3 protein: CASSVVASGGTDTQYF
CDR3 length: 16
V gene: TRBV9
J gene: TRBJ2-3
clone size: .

CDR3 protein: CASSLDWTGHNSPLHF
CDR3 length: 16
V gene: TRBV5-1
J gene: TRBJ1-6
clone size: .

CDR3 protein: CASSLVRGTEAFF
CDR3 length: 13
V gene: TRBV5-1
J gene: TRBJ1-1
clone size: .

CDR3 protein: CASSSLTRLRTNEKLFF
CDR3 length: 17
V gene: TRBV7-2
J gene: TRBJ1-4
clone size: .

CDR3 protein: CASRPSGNEQFF
CDR3 length: 12
V gene: TRBV6-5
J gene: TRBJ2-1
clone size: .

CDR3 protein: CASSLACQAGDTQYF
CDR3 length: 15
V gene: TRBV7-9
J gene: TRBJ2-3
clone size: .

CDR3 protein: CASSFGSNSPLHF
CDR3 length: 13
V gene: TRBV28
J gene: TRBJ1-6
clone size: .

CDR3 protein: CASSLGQGDTIYF
CDR3 length: 13
V gene: TRBV11-3
J gene: TRBJ1-3
clone size: .

CDR3 protein: CASSQAPRVEGTLHF
CDR3 length: 15
V gene: TRBV4-1
J gene: TRBJ1-6
clone size: .

CDR3 protein: CASSAQGNSPLHF
CDR3 length: 13
V gene: TRBV25-1
J gene: TRBJ1-6
clone size: .